Below, 21 T cell receptor beta chains from the same sample are listed, as sequenced in a study of shared clonotypes between healthy human individuals. Libraries were prepared by immunoSEQ multiplex PCR; TCRdb keeps only in-frame clonotypes and omits some of them. The table has 400,000 to 500,000 clones, 60% to 85% seen once; the top ten hold roughly 13%. The sample comprised PBMCs. These receptors were collected from a woman in her forties in good health. Some clones in this sample may be carry-over from other donors' samples.

This chain joins TRBV18 and TRBJ2-5, with D unresolved. Germline V gene data show CDR1 as KGHSH and CDR2 as LQKENI. This CDR3 comprises 14 residues. Trimming took 0 bases from V and 0 from J, leaving 5 bases between them. The CDR3 is CASSPPEYQETQYF. CDR3 sequence (DNA): TGTGCCAGCTCACCACCAGAGTACCAAGAGACCCAGTACTTC.

This clone showed up just once. A far larger clone is one base from this, pointing to a likely read error. The rearrangement joins TRBV27 to TRBJ1-4, with 7 nucleotides matching TRBD1. V lost 10 bases and J lost 4; bases outside the gene matches: 6. Germline assignment: CDR1 MNHEY and CDR2 SMNVEV (reference sequence). The CDR3 loop spans 13 amino acids. CDR3 protein: CATIQGHNEKLFF. Here the CDR3 DNA reads TGTGCCACGATACAGGGGCATAATGAAAAACTGTTTTTT. Looking up the rest from reference TRBV27 and TRBJ1-4 gives the full variable domain: EAQVTQNPRYLITVTGKKLTVTCSQNMNHEYMSWYRQDPGLGLRQIYYSMNVEVTDKGDVPEGYKVSRKEKRNFPLILESPSPNQTSLYFCATIQGHNEKLFFGSGTQLSVL.

The rearrangement joins TRBV2 to TRBJ2-5; TRBD2 matches 7 bases. In germline, CDR1 is SNHLY, CDR2 FYNNEI. This CDR3 is 13 amino acids long. Trimming cost V 8 bases and J 5 bases; bases outside gene matches: 8. The CDR3 DNA follows: TGTGCCAGCGGGCGGGAGCTTAGCGAGACCCAGTACTTC. Its translation is CASGRELSETQYF.

Concerning this clone: A much more abundant neighbour one base away suggests this may be a read error. The sample carries other DNA sequences with the same CDR3. The rearrangement uses TRBV29-1 and TRBJ2-7; unclear D gene. Trimming took off 6 bases at V and 6 bases at J, with 15 bases between the two ends. The CDR3 is 12 residues long. Germline lookup yields CDR1 SQVTM and CDR2 ANQGSEA. CDR3 bases: TGCAGCGTCGCAGAGACCCTAGTCGAGCAGTACTTC. Protein: CSVAETLVEQYF.

V is TRBV27 and J is TRBJ1-5; possibly TRBD1 for D (5 bases). V was trimmed by 6 bases and J by 6 bases, leaving 9 bases between them. Germline CDR1 reads MNHEY; CDR2 reads SMNVEV (reference sequence). The CDR3 spans 12 residues. This chain's CDR3 is CASRSGFQPQHF. CDR3 nucleotides: TGTGCCAGCAGGTCAGGGTTTCAGCCCCAGCATTTT.

To note about this clone: An end of the junction differs from the germline gene, which may be a read error. The chain couples TRBV7-9 to TRBJ2-1; D gene unclear. The CDR3 has 8 amino acids. Germline V gene sequence: CDR1 SEHNR, CDR2 FQNEAQ (reference sequence). CDR3 coding DNA: TGCTCCTACAATGAGCAGTTCTTC. This encodes CSYNEQFF.

This clone was seen a handful of times. The rearrangement uses TRBV11-2 and TRBJ1-1; D call uncertain. The CDR3 is made up of 17 amino acids. Between the trimmed V and J ends, which lost 5 bases and 0 bases, there was a span of 19 bases. Germline CDR1 is SGHAT and CDR2 is FQNNGV. The CDR3 nucleotides read TGTGCCAGCAGCCCTAACCGAGGGCGGTGGATGAACACTGAAGCTTTCTTT. It codes for CASSPNRGRWMNTEAFF.

The CDR3 DNA reads as TGTGCCATCCGGGGGGGGGACTATGGCTACACCTTC. This sequence encodes CAIRGGDYGYTF. The chain recombines TRBV28 with TRBJ1-2; D is perhaps TRBD1 (5 bases). The CDR3 is 12 residues long. CDR1 is MDHEN, CDR2 SYDVKM, per germline. Trimming took off 10 bases at V and 3 bases at J, with 12 bases between the two ends.

This clone was seen a handful of times. For the CDR3, the DNA is TGTGCCAGCAGCTCCGTACGACTAGCGTACAATGAGCAGTTCTTC. Amino acid sequence: CASSSVRLAYNEQFF. The chain is built from TRBV5-6 and TRBJ2-1, with TRBD2 matching over 8 bases. After removal of 3 bases from V and 4 bases from J, the junction contained 6 bases not matched to a gene. Looked up from germline, CDR1 is SGHDT and CDR2 is YYEEEE. The CDR3 spans 15 residues.

This sequence joins TRBV28 and TRBJ2-3; TRBD2 aligns across 9 bases. The CDR3 is 15 amino acids. CDR1 and CDR2 from the germline V gene are MDHEN and SYDVKM. The V gene end was trimmed by 5 bases and the J gene end by 10 bases; junction bases not matched to a gene: 13. Written as DNA, the CDR3 is TGTGCCAGCAGTCCTGGCGGGAGGGCCGCGTTAGCGCAGTATTTT. Its translation is CASSPGGRAALAQYF.

The V and J genes are TRBV5-1 and TRBJ2-7; D possibly corresponds to TRBD2 (5 bases). The germline V and J ends were trimmed by 2 bases and 0 bases, with 9 bases remaining between them. This CDR3 is 14 amino acids long. Germline V lookup: CDR1 SGHRS, CDR2 YFSETQ. CDR3 region: CASSFGAASYEQYF. For the CDR3, the DNA is TGCGCCAGCAGCTTCGGAGCGGCCTCCTACGAGCAGTACTTC.

This chain joins TRBV5-1 and TRBJ2-7, with 8 bases aligning to TRBD1. Germline loops: CDR1 SGHRS, CDR2 YFSETQ. V lost 4 bases, J lost 4 bases, and 13 bases stayed unmatched. The CDR3 covers 16 residues. This CDR3 is CASSDSGTGVRYEQYF. The CDR3 bases are TGCGCCAGCAGCGACTCCGGGACAGGCGTGCGGTACGAGCAGTACTTC.

This clone was picked up a small number of times. The CDR3 loop reads CASSSQGEGEAFF. As DNA, the CDR3 is TGTGCCAGCAGCTCACAGGGCGAGGGTGAAGCTTTCTTT. The chain has TRBV7-6 and TRBJ1-1; TRBD1 might be the D (6 bases). In germline, CDR1 is SGHVS, CDR2 FNYEAQ. This CDR3 region has 13 residues. The germline V and J ends were trimmed by 4 bases and 7 bases, with 13 bases remaining between them. The full variable domain, rest sourced from reference TRBV7-6 and TRBJ1-1, is GAGVSQSPRYKVTKRGQDVALRCDPISGHVSLYWYRQALGQGPEFLTYFNYEAQQDKSGLPNDRFSAERPEGSISTLTIQRTEQRDSAMYRCASSSQGEGEAFFGQGTRLTVV.

A few counts support this clone. The rearrangement links TRBV27 to TRBJ1-2; D gene ambiguous. With 0 bases removed from V and 2 bases from J, the gap between germline ends came to 7 bases. The germline CDR1 and CDR2 sequences are MNHEY and SMNVEV (reference sequence). The CDR3 is 14 amino acids. CDR3 nucleotide sequence: TGTGCCAGCAGTTTATCGATGGGAAACTATGGCTACACCTTC. This sequence encodes CASSLSMGNYGYTF.

The chain carries TRBV4-1 and TRBJ1-2; perhaps TRBD1 as D (5 bases). Germline CDR1 is MGHRA and CDR2 is YSYEKL. V dropped 0 bases and J dropped 2 bases, with 16 bases sitting between them. The CDR3 is 17 amino acids. The CDR3 sequence is CASSQESDSGSNYGYTF. CDR3 nucleotides: TGCGCCAGCAGCCAAGAATCAGACAGTGGTTCCAACTATGGCTACACCTTC.

This clone has only one observation. This sequence joins TRBV7-6 and TRBJ1-1; a possible D gene is TRBD1 (5 bases). The CDR3 length is 15 residues. V was trimmed by 2 bases and J by 1 base, leaving 11 bases between them. Germline CDR1 and CDR2: SGHVS and FNYEAQ. The DNA of the CDR3 is TGTGCCAGCAGCTTATGGGACTCAGAGAACACTGAAGCTTTCTTT. Protein product: CASSLWDSENTEAFF.

This clone has a handful of counts. J is TRBJ2-5 and V is TRBV4-1; 9 nucleotides agree with TRBD1. CDR1 and CDR2 (germline): MGHRA, YSYEKL. CDR3 length equals 16 residues. J gave up 4 bases and V 6 bases, and 12 bases lay outside the gene matches. The CDR3 protein is CASSRTQDRGGETQYF. The CDR3 DNA reads TGCGCCAGCAGTCGGACCCAGGACAGGGGAGGAGAGACCCAGTACTTC.

The chain links TRBV9 to TRBJ2-7; TRBD1 agrees at 11 bases. The CDR3 has 15 amino acids. Trimming took 4 bases from V and 3 from J; bases not matched to a gene: 6. Germline assignment: CDR1 SGDLS and CDR2 YYNGEE. The CDR3 is CASSPRTGGFYEQYF. The CDR3 nucleotides are TGTGCCAGCAGCCCACGGACAGGGGGCTTCTACGAGCAGTACTTC.

This clone was recorded only once. The V gene is TRBV9, the J gene TRBJ1-3, with a tentative D call TRBD1 (6 bases). Trimming shortened V by 3 bases and J by 3 bases, and 13 bases separated the two germline ends. Germline V gives CDR1 SGDLS, CDR2 YYNGEE. CDR3 size: 15 residues. CDR3 amino acids: CASSAPGALGNTIYF. DNA for the CDR3: TGTGCCAGCAGCGCTCCAGGGGCTCTTGGAAACACCATATATTTT.

The chain employs TRBV7-8 and TRBJ1-5, with D possibly being TRBD1 (6 bases). This CDR3 is built from 16 residues. Trimming took off 1 base at V and 0 bases at J, with 10 bases between the two ends. CDR1 is SGHVS and CDR2 is FQNEAQ in the germline V gene. CDR3 loop: CASSLGGHYSNQPQHF. CDR3 bases: TGTGCCAGCAGCTTAGGGGGACACTATAGCAATCAGCCCCAGCATTTT.

The chain employs TRBV5-5 and TRBJ2-7; no definite D call. This CDR3 region has 13 residues. The germline V and J ends were trimmed by 2 bases and 5 bases, with 11 bases remaining between them. Germline assignment: CDR1 SGHKS and CDR2 YYEKEE (reference sequence). Here the CDR3 reads CASSFPSGHEQYF. DNA of the CDR3: TGTGCCAGCAGCTTTCCTTCCGGGCACGAGCAGTACTTC.